Listed here is a single TCR beta chain. Its antigen is as yet unknown. This sample is part of a study of T cells after yellow fever vaccination. Study at large: Fractions of limited cellularity were prepared by means of SMART-Seq v4 Ultra Low Input.

Regarding the study as a whole: Clonotypes appearing in both CD4 and CD8 compartments existed, and their share was small. Reappearing after the booster were most of the clones from primary vaccination (approximately 96% CD4, approximately 88% CD8).

Via MiXCR, TCRdb re-called the 5' RACE reads, giving one row per CDR3 protein. The top ten hold 0.8% to 1.2% of the sample, which has over 200,000 distinct CDR3 sequences, 6% to 8% seen once. The source of this sequence is a man between 25 and 39 years old who received the YFV17D yellow fever vaccine. The sequencing used CD4+ T cells sorted from PBMCs, collected on the day of the yellow fever booster vaccination.

The CDR3 DNA reads TGTGCCAGCAGCTTAGGGCGGCAGGCCTACGAGCAGTACTTC. It translates to CASSLGRQAYEQYF. The genes are TRBV7-2 and TRBJ2-7; D gene unclear. This CDR3 spans 14 amino acids. Germline lookup yields CDR1 SGHTA and CDR2 FQGNSA. V shed 1 base and J shed 2 bases, with 9 bases lying between them.